What follows describes a single TCR beta chain. Antigen specificity is unknown. Germline V CDR1 and CDR2: PRHDT, FYEKMQ (reference sequence). This CDR3 contains 15 residues. The junction had 8 bases not matched to a gene; V was cut back by 5 bases and J by 8 bases. This record comes from a study of OX40 agonist ivuxolimab in advanced cancers. Study overall: A male proportion of 82.7% was recorded, with mean age around 64 years and range about 20 to 79. Study observations and caveats: There were, on average, more expanded clones in CD8+ T cells than in CD4+. Expansion of clones was among the lowest in partial responders at 0.1-3.0 mg/kg.

TCRdb's table, derived via immunoSEQ multiplex PCR, lists solely in-frame clones and lacks some. Found here are roughly 92,000 clones, 92% of them singletons; the top ten hold 3% to 3.5%. It was autoimmune disease history or systemic immunosuppression that excluded patients. The chain uses TRBV13 and TRBJ1-4; 10 bases are shared with TRBD1. The sequence was collected from an adult with an advanced solid tumor such as melanoma, head and neck, liver or kidney cancer. The source was CD4+ or CD8+ T cells sorted from blood, collected in a trial of the OX40 agonist ivuxolimab. The CDR3 DNA sequence: TGTGCCAGCAGCGGATCCGGGACAGGGGAAGAAAAACTGTTTTTT. It is translated as CASSGSGTGEEKLFF.